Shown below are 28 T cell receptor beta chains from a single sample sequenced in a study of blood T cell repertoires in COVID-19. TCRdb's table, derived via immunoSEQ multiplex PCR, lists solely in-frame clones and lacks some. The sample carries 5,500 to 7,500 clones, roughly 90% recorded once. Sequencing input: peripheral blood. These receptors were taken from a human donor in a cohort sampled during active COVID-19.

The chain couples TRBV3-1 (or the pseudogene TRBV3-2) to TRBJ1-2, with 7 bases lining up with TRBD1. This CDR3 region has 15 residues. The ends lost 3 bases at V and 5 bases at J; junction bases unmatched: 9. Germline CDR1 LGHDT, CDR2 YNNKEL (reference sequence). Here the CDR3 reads CASSHVRQGRYGYTF. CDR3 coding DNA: TGTGCCAGCAGCCACGTCAGACAGGGTCGGTATGGCTACACCTTC.

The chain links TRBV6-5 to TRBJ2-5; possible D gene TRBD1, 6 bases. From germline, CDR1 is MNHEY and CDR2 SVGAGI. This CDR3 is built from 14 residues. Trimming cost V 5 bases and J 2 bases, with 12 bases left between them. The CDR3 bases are TGTGCCAGCAGTATACGACAGGATCAAGAGACCCAGTACTTC. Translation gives CASSIRQDQETQYF.

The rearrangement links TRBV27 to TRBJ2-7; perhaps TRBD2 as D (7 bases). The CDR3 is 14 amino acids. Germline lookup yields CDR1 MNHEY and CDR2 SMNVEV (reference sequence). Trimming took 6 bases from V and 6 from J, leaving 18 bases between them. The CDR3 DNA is TGTGCCAGCAGAAAACAGGGTTCGGGAGGCGAGCAGTACTTC. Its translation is CASRKQGSGGEQYF.

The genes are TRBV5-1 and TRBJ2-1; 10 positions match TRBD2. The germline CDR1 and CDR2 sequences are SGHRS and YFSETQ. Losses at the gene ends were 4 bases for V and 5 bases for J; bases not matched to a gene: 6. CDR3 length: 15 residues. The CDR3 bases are TGCGCCAGCAGCATTCTAGCGGGGGCCAACAATGAGCAGTTCTTC. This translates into CASSILAGANNEQFF.

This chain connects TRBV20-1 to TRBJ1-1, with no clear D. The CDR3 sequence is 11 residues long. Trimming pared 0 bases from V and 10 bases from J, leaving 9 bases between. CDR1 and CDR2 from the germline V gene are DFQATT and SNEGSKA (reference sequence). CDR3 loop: CSARDDPRAFF. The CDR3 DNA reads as TGCAGTGCTAGAGACGACCCTAGAGCTTTCTTT.

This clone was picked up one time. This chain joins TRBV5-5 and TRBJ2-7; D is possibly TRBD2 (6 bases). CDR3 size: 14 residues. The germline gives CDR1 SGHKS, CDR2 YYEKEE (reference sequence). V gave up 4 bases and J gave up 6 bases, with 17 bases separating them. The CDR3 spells CASSMDYNLVEQYF. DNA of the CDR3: TGTGCCAGCAGCATGGACTACAATCTAGTCGAGCAGTACTTC.

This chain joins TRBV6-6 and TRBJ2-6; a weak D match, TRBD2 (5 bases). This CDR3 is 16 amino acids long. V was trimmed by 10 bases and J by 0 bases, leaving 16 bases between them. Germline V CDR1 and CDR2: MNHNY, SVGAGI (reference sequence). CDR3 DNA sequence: TGTGCCACCCGCCGGGGTGGAATCTCTGGGGCCAACGTCCTGACTTTC. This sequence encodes CATRRGGISGANVLTF.

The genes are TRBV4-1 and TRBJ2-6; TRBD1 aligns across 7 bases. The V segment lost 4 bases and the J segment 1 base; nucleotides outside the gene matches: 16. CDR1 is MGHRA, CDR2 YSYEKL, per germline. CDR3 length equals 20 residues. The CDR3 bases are TGCGCCAGCAGCCGTTGGGGGTGGGGACAGAGCCTATCTGGGGCCAACGTCCTGACTTTC. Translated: CASSRWGWGQSLSGANVLTF.

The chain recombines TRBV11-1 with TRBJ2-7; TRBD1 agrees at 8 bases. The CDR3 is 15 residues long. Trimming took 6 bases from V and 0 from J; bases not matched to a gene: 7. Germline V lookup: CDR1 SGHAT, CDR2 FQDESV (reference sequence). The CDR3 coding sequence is TGTGCCAGCAGTTCCGGACAGGGACTCTCCTACGAGCAGTACTTC. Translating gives CASSSGQGLSYEQYF.

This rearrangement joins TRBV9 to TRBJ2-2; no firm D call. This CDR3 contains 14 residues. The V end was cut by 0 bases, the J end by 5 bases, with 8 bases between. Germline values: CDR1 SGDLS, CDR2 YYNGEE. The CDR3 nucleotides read TGTGCCAGCAGCGTAGTCTCCGGGACCGGGGAGCTGTTTTTT. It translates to CASSVVSGTGELFF.

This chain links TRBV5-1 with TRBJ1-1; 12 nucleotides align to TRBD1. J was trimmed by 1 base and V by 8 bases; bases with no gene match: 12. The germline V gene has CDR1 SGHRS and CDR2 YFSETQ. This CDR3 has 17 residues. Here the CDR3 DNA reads TGCGCCAGTACACACACCGGGACAGGGGGCGAGAACACTGAAGCTTTCTTT. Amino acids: CASTHTGTGGENTEAFF.

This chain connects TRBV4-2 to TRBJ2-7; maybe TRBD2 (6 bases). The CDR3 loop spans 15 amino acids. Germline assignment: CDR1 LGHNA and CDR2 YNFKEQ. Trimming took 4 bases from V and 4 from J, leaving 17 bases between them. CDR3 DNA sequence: TGTGCCAGCAGCCTGGGGACGGAGGGGTGGTACGAGCAGTACTTC. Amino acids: CASSLGTEGWYEQYF.

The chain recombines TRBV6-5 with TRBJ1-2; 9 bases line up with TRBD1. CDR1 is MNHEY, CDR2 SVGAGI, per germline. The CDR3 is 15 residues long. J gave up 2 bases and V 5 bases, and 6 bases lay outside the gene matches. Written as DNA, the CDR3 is TGTGCCAGCAGTATGTCCGGGACAGGGAACTATGGCTACACCTTC. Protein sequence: CASSMSGTGNYGYTF.

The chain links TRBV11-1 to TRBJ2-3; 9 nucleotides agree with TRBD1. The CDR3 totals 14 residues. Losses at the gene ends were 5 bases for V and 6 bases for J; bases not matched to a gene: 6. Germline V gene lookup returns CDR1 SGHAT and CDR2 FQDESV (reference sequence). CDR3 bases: TGTGCCAGCAGCCCGGGACAGGGAGGGGATACGCAGTATTTT. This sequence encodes CASSPGQGGDTQYF.

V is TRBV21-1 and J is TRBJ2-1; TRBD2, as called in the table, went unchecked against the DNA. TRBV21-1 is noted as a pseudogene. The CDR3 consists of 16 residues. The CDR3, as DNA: TGTGCCAGCAGCAAGGAGGCCCCCGGGACCTACAATGAGCAGTTCTTC. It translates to CASSKEAPGTYNEQFF.

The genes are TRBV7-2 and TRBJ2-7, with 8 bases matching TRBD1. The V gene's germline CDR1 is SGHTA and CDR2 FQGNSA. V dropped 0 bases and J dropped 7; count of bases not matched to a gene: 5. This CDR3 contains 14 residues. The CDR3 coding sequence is TGTGCCAGCAGCTTAGCGGACAGGGCGGGGGAGCAGTACTTC. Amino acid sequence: CASSLADRAGEQYF.

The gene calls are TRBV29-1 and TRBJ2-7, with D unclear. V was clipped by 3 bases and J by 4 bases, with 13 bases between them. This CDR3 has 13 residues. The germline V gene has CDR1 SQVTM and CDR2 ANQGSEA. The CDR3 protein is CSVEGRFGYEQYF. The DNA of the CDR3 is TGCAGCGTTGAGGGCCGGTTTGGGTACGAGCAGTACTTC.

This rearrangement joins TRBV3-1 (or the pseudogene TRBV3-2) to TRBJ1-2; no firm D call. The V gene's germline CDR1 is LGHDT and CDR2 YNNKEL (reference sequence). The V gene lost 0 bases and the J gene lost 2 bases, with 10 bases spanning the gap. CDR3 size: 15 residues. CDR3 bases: TGTGCCAGCAGCCAAGACCCTGACAAAAACTATGGCTACACCTTC. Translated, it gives CASSQDPDKNYGYTF.

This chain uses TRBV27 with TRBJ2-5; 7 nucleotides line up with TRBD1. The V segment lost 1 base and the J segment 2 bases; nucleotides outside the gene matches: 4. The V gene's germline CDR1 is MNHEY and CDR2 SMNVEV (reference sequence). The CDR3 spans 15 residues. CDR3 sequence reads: CASSLYGTAQETQYF. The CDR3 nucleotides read TGTGCCAGCAGTTTATACGGGACAGCGCAAGAGACCCAGTACTTC.

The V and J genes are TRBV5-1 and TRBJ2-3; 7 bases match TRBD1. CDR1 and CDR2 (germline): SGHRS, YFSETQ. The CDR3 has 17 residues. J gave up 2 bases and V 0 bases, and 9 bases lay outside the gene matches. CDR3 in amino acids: CASSLEGQYFYTDTQYF. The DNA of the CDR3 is TGCGCCAGCAGCTTGGAGGGACAGTACTTCTACACAGATACGCAGTATTTT.

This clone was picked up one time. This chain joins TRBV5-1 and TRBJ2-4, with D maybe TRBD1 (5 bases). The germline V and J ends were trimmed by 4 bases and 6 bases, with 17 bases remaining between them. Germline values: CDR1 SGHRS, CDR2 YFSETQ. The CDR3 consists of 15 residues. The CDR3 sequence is CASSLNQGQVNIQYF. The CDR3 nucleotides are TGCGCCAGCAGCCTAAACCAGGGTCAAGTAAACATTCAGTACTTC.

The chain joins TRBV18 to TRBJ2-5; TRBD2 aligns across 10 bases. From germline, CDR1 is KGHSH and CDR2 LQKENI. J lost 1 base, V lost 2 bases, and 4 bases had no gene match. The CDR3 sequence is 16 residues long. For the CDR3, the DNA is TGTGCCAGCTCACCATTTAGCGGGGGGACCCAAGAGACCCAGTACTTC. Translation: CASSPFSGGTQETQYF. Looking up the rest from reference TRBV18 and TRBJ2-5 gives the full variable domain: NAGVMQNPRHLVRRRGQEARLRCSPMKGHSHVYWYRQLPEEGLKFMVYLQKENIIDESGMPKERFSAEFPKEGPSILRIQQVVRGDSAAYFCASSPFSGGTQETQYFGPGTRLLVL.

The CDR3 region has the DNA TGTGCCAGCAGTTTAACACCCAGCCTACAGGGTGCCCACGAGACCCAGTACTTC. It translates to CASSLTPSLQGAHETQYF. The chain employs TRBV27 and TRBJ2-5; a possible D gene is TRBD1 (6 bases). The CDR3 sequence is 18 residues long. The ends were cut back, 2 bases at V and 5 bases at J, with 24 bases in the middle. Germline V gene lookup returns CDR1 MNHEY and CDR2 SMNVEV (reference sequence).

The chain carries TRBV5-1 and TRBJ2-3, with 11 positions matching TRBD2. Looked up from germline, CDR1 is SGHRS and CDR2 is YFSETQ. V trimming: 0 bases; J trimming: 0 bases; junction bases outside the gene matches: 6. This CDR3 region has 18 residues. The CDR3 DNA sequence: TGCGCCAGCAGCTTGGGAGCTAGCGGGGGGCTTAGCACAGATACGCAGTATTTT. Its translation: CASSLGASGGLSTDTQYF.

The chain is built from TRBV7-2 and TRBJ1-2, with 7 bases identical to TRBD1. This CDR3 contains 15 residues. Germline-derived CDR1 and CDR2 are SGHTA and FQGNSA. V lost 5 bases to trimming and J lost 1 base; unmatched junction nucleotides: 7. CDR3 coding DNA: TGTGCCAGCAGCCAAGAGACAGGGTTTAACTATGGCTACACCTTC. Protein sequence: CASSQETGFNYGYTF.

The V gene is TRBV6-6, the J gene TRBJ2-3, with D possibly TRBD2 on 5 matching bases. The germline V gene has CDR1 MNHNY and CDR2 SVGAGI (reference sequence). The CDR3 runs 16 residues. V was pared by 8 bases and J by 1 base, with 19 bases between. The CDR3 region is CASHAPPGKGTDTQYF. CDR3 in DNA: TGTGCCAGCCACGCCCCACCGGGGAAGGGCACAGATACGCAGTATTTT.

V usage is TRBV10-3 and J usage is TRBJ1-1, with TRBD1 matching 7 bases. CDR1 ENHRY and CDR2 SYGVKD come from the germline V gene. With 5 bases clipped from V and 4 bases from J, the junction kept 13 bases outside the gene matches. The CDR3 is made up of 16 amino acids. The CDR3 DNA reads TGTGCCATCAGTCCCAATAGACAGGGCTCGGGCACTGAAGCTTTCTTT. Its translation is CAISPNRQGSGTEAFF.

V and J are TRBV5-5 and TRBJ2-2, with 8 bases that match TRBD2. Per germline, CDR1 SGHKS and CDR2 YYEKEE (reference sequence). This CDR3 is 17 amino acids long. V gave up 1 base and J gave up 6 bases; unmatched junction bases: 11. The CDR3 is CASSLFWGLDFSGELFF. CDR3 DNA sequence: TGTGCCAGCAGCTTGTTTTGGGGACTAGACTTTTCCGGGGAGCTGTTTTTT.